The clone carrying this T cell receptor beta chain showed up just a few times. Its specificity is unknown. V was cut by 0 bases and J by 6 bases, with 5 bases left in between. Germline V CDR1 and CDR2: DFQATT, SNEGSKA (reference sequence). The CDR3 spans 12 residues. The sample originates from a study of T cells after yellow fever vaccination. At the level of the study: Fractions of low cell number were prepared using SMART-Seq v4 Ultra Low Input.

Universal primer sites and UMIs were introduced during 5'RACE template-switching synthesis of TCR cDNA. MiXCR, run by TCRdb on the 5' RACE reads, gives a single entry per CDR3 protein. Of hundreds of thousands of distinct CDR3 sequences listed, over 9% are singletons. Study-wide results and limits: Post-booster reappearance was seen for most primary-vaccination clones (around 96% CD4, around 88% CD8). Repertoires obtained by FACS sorting could include abundant clonotypes that entered as contaminants from the bulk population.

The starting material was PBMCs, obtained on the day of the yellow fever booster vaccination. The chain has TRBV20-1 and TRBJ2-2, with D possibly matching TRBD1 (5 bases). This receptor was identified in a man in his thirties or forties who received the YFV17D yellow fever vaccine. The chain's CDR3 is CSARDRAGELFF. The CDR3 coding sequence is TGCAGTGCTAGAGACAGGGCCGGGGAGCTGTTTTTT.